The clone carrying this T cell receptor beta chain has only a few counts. What it binds is unknown. Graves' hyperthyroidism is called stable when ophthalmopathy does not progress within 18 months. Orbital computed tomography and thyroid ultrasound, together with serum TRAb and thyroxine and clinical symptoms, were used for diagnoses. The data stem from a study of T cells in Graves' hyperthyroidism and ophthalmopathy. The study, taken as a whole, reports: Most thyroid clonotypes with frequency above 0.001 were detected in blood.

There were TCR beta CDR3 regions amplified from RNA transcripts. HTBI primers drove first-round RT-PCR of the TCR CDR3. TCRdb fed the multiplex PCR reads into MiXCR, producing one record per CDR3 protein. Of 650,000 to 700,000 distinct CDR3 sequences detected, 17% appear once; the ten largest clones hold about 14%. Germline CDR1 is SGHDT and CDR2 is YYEEEE. The CDR3 consists of 12 residues. V shed 5 bases and J shed 6 bases, with 10 bases lying between them. The sequence derives from a man aged 45-60 years with Graves' hyperthyroidism. Sequencing was done on a sample of blood. The chain employs TRBV5-6 and TRBJ2-3, with unresolved D. CDR3 nucleotide sequence: TGTGCCAGCAGTTGGGGTTCGGATACGCAGTATTTT. Amino acid sequence: CASSWGSDTQYF.